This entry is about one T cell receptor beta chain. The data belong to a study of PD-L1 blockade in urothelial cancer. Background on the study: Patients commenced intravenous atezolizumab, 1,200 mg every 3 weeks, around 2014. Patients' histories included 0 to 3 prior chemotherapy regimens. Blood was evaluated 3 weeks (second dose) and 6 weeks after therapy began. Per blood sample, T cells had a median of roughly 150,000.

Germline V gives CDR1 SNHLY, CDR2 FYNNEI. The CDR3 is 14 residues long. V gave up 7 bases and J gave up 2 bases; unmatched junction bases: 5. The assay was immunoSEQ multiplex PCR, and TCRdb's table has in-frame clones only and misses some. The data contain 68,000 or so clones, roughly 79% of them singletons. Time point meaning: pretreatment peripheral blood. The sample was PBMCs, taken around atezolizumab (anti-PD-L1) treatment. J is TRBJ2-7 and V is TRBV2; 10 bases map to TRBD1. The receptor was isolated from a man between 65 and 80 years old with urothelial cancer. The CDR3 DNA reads TGTGCCAGCACCCTCGGACAGGGGGCCTACGAGCAGTACTTC. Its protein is CASTLGQGAYEQYF. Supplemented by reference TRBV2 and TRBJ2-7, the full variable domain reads EPEVTQTPSHQVTQMGQEVILRCVPISNHLYFYWYRQILGQKVEFLVSFYNNEISEKSEIFDDQFSVERPDGSNFTLKIRSTKLEDSAMYFCASTLGQGAYEQYFGPGTRLTVT.